This TCR beta chain was identified during a study of beta chain features in type 1 diabetes. Across the study: Age, gender, cell numbers and subset yield matched between patients and controls. Summed over all samples, the examined sorted cells came to 107,917,701. Findings and caveats of the study: In all four CD4+ subsets, TCRB CDR3 length was significantly, moderately reduced in type 1 diabetes.

Points on this clone: As yet, its antigen is unknown.

The authors reverse transcribed all of the isolated RNA, so sequencing captured expressed TCRB transcripts. The read count averaged approximately 3.5 million across naive, central memory and regulatory T cell samples. TCRdb's table, derived via immunoSEQ multiplex PCR, lists solely in-frame clones and lacks some. This table holds 250,000 to 300,000 clones, approximately 24% found once. The CDR3 runs to 13 residues. Central memory, naive, regulatory and stem cell-like memory CD4+ cells were sorted by CD45RO/CCR7/CD25/CD127/CD95/CD27. The receptor was isolated from a woman aged 25 to 45 with type 1 diabetes. Sequencing was done on a sample of naive CD4+ T cells from blood. The chain couples TRBV21-1 to TRBJ2-5; the table gives TRBD2 as D, unverified against the DNA. TRBV21-1 is a recognized pseudogene. Written as DNA, the CDR3 is TGTGCCAGCAGCACACTTCCGTACGGGACCCAGTACTTC. This codes for CASSTLPYGTQYF.